The T cell receptor (beta chain) described here comes from a study of neurological immune-mediated disorders. Germline loops: CDR1 ENHRY, CDR2 SYGVKD. The CDR3 is made up of 13 amino acids. The J segment lost 6 bases and the V segment lost 6 bases, leaving 8 bases of the junction unmatched. Notes on the study in general: The most TCR clonal expansion was seen in HTLV-1-associated myelopathy, and the least was seen in multiple sclerosis, which fell below healthy controls. There was no association between the multiple sclerosis repertoire cluster and any clinical or MRI feature.

This clonotype was seen repeatedly, ten times or more. Its antigen is undetermined. Synthesis of cDNA was performed by 5'RACE using 10-nucleotide random UMIs. TCRdb processed the 5' RACE reads anew with MiXCR; each CDR3 protein has one entry. The repertoire consists of under 70,000 distinct CDR3 sequences, with about 3.4% occurring once and the leading ten covering approximately 7%. The sample taken for sequencing was PBMCs. The chain couples TRBV10-3 to TRBJ2-7; 7 positions agree with TRBD1. The sequence was collected from a woman in her sixties with multiple sclerosis. Written as DNA, the CDR3 is TGTGCCATCAGGGACTCAAGACAGGGCGAGCAGTACTTC. It specifies CAIRDSRQGEQYF.